This T cell receptor beta chain is drawn from a study of blood T cell repertoires in COVID-19. The wider study: The origin of the acute and convalescent COVID-19 samples was the United States, Italy and Spain.

Trimming took 3 bases from V and 4 from J; bases not matched to a gene: 5. The CDR3 runs 15 residues. Germline lookup yields CDR1 KGHSH and CDR2 LQKENI. Under the authors' procedure: From reference gene primer amplification, estimates of nucleated cell counts were derived. Data came from immunoSEQ multiplex PCR; TCRdb stores just in-frame clones and leaves some out. Clone size and V and J calls were adopted from that table, with D and trimming inferred from the DNA. Found here are about 270,000 clones, roughly 84% of them singletons; the top ten hold about 9.1%. The chain links TRBV18 to TRBJ2-3; 9 bases are shared with TRBD2. Sequencing used peripheral blood. This receptor was obtained from a human donor in a cohort sampled during active COVID-19. This chain's CDR3 is CASSPQGGGADTQYF. CDR3 coding DNA: TGTGCCAGCTCACCCCAGGGCGGGGGGGCAGATACGCAGTATTTT.